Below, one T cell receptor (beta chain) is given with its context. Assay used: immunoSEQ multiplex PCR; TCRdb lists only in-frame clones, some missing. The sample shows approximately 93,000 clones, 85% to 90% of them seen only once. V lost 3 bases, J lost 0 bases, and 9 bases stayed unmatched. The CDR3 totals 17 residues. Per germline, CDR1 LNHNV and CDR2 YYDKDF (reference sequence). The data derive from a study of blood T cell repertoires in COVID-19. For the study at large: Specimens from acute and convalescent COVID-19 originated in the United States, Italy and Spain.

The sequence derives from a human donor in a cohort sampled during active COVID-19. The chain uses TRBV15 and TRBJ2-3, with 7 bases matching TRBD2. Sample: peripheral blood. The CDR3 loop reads CATSSLLLASSTDTQYF. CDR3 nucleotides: TGTGCCACCAGCAGCCTCCTACTAGCGAGTAGCACAGATACGCAGTATTTT.